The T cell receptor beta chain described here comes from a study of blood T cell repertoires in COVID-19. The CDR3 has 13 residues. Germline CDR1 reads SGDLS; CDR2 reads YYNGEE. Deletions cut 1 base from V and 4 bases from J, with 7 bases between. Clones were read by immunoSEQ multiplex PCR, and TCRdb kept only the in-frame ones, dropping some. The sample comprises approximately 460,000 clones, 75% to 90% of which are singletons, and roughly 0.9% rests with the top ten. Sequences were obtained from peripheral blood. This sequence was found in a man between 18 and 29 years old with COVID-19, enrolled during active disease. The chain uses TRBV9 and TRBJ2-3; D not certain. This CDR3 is CASSVLISDTQYF. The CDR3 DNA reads TGTGCCAGCAGCGTATTAATTTCAGATACGCAGTATTTT.